The entry below describes one TCR beta chain. TCRdb processed the 5' RACE reads anew with MiXCR; each CDR3 protein has one entry. The profile shows about 61,000 distinct CDR3 sequences, roughly a tenth of them singletons. Trimming cost V 7 bases and J 0 bases, with 18 bases left between them. Germline V CDR1 and CDR2: SQVTM, ANQGSEA. CDR3 length equals 15 residues. The sample is drawn from a study of early T cells in non-severe SARS-CoV-2 infection. Material: whole blood. The TCR comes from an adult who was a healthcare worker with PCR-confirmed SARS-CoV-2 infection or an uninfected control (not recorded which). The V gene is TRBV29-1, the J gene TRBJ1-1; D remains ambiguous. Here the CDR3 DNA reads TGCAGCGCTCGGGGAGTGGCGCGCCTGAACACTGAAGCTTTCTTT. Translating it yields CSARGVARLNTEAFF.